This record covers a single T cell receptor beta chain. Its antigen is currently unknown. This sample was included in a study of monozygotic twins with inflammatory bowel disease. The UMIs contained a 6-nucleotide sample barcode. They were added by template switching during cDNA synthesis. TCRdb reworked the 5' RACE reads into one entry per CDR3 protein, no DNA. The sample spans approximately 330,000 distinct CDR3 sequences; the ten largest clones claim roughly 2%. Germline V gene sequence: CDR1 DFQATT, CDR2 SNEGSKA (reference sequence). This CDR3 comprises 14 residues. Study results and limitations: No difference was seen in repertoire similarity between concordant and discordant twins, possibly from limited power. The study found lower TCRbeta diversity (inverse Simpson) in IBD patients than in healthy co-twins.

The origin of this receptor is a human donor with ulcerative colitis or Crohn's disease, or a healthy co-twin of an affected twin (not recorded which). V usage is TRBV20-1 and J usage is TRBJ2-7; TCRdb lists TRBD2, though no DNA is available to test this call. Sequenced sample: blood. The chain's CDR3 is CSARDGSGANEQYF.